The clone carrying this TCR beta chain was seen repeatedly, ten times or more. Its antigen is currently unknown. These data come from a study of early T cells in non-severe SARS-CoV-2 infection. Study as a whole: Sequencing of bulk RNA from unsorted whole blood was done, without chain pairing.

Tagging with unique molecular identifiers was applied to individual cDNA molecules. TCRdb redid the calling of the 5' RACE reads with MiXCR, one entry per CDR3 protein. The sample lists about 63,000 distinct CDR3 sequences, roughly 13% occurring once. Study-wide findings and caveats: Comparison of clonotypes with VDJdb favored anti-spike CD8 responses while missing private and CD4 specificities.

The CDR3 consists of 14 residues. Trimming removed 5 bases at V and 7 bases at J, with 18 bases between. Germline V lookup: CDR1 SGHTA, CDR2 FQGNSA. The source of this sequence is an adult who was a healthcare worker with PCR-confirmed SARS-CoV-2 infection or an uninfected control (not recorded which). This chain joins TRBV7-2 and TRBJ2-7; D tentatively fits TRBD1 or TRBD2 (5 bases each). The specimen was whole blood. This CDR3 is CASSAAGAGGEQYF. CDR3 sequence (DNA): TGTGCCAGCAGCGCAGCTGGGGCAGGCGGGGAGCAGTACTTC.